This T cell receptor (beta chain) is drawn from a study of blood T cell repertoires in COVID-19. Whole-study context: Material from acute and convalescent COVID-19 was sourced from the United States, Italy and Spain.

Methods used by the authors: Reference gene primers were amplified, and this amplification served to estimate nucleated cell counts. Produced via immunoSEQ multiplex PCR; TCRdb's table is partial and in-frame only. V and J calls and clone size are as listed in that table; D and trimming were resolved from the DNA. The sample lists approximately 440,000 clones, more than 70% occurring once. The CDR3 runs 16 residues. Germline V CDR1 and CDR2: SGHDT, YYEEEE. The V segment lost 2 bases and the J segment 0 bases; nucleotides outside the gene matches: 4. The TCR sequence derives from a woman aged 45-65 years with COVID-19, enrolled during active disease. The material sequenced was peripheral blood. This chain connects TRBV5-6 to TRBJ1-3; TRBD1 agrees at 8 bases. The CDR3 coding sequence is TGTGCCAGCAGCTTTGGGACAGGAGCCTCTGGAAACACCATATATTTT. Its translation: CASSFGTGASGNTIYF.